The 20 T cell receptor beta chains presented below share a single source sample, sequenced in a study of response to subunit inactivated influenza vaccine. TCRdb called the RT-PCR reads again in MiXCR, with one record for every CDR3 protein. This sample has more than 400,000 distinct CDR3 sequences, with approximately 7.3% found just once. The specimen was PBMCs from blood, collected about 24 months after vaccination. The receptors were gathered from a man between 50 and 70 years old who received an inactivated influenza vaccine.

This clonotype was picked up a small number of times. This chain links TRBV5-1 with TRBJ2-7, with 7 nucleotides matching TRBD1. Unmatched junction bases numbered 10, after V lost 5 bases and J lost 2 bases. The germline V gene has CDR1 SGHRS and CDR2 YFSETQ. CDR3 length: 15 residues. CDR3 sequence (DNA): TGCGCCAGCAGTCTGACAGGGACGGTGGCCTACGAGCAGTACTTC. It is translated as CASSLTGTVAYEQYF.

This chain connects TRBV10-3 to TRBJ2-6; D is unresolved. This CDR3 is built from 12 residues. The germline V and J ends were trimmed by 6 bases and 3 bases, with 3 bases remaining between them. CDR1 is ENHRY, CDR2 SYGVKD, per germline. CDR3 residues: CAISLGANVLTF. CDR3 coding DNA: TGTGCCATCAGCCTTGGGGCCAACGTCCTGACTTTC.

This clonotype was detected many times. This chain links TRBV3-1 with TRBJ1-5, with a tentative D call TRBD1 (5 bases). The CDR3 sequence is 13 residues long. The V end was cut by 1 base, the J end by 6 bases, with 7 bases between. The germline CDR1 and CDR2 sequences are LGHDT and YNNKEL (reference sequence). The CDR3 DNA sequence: TGTGCCAGCAGCCAAGCAGGGCGTCAGCCCCAGCATTTT. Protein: CASSQAGRQPQHF.

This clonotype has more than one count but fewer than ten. CDR3 bases: TGTGCCACCAGCAGAGAAGGACAACTTTATGGCTACACCTTC. Its translation is CATSREGQLYGYTF. The chain combines TRBV15 with TRBJ1-2, with D perhaps TRBD1 (5 bases). The CDR3 consists of 14 residues. CDR1 and CDR2 from the germline V gene are LNHNV and YYDKDF (reference sequence). V shed 0 bases and J shed 5 bases, with 10 bases lying between them.

The CDR3, as DNA: TGCAGTGCTAGAGATCTCCAGGGGCGGGCTAGCACAGATACGCAGTATTTT. Translating it yields CSARDLQGRASTDTQYF. The rearrangement joins TRBV20-1 to TRBJ2-3; maybe TRBD1 (6 bases). Germline V gives CDR1 DFQATT, CDR2 SNEGSKA (reference sequence). The CDR3 is 17 residues long. With 0 bases removed from V and 0 bases from J, the gap between germline ends came to 16 bases.

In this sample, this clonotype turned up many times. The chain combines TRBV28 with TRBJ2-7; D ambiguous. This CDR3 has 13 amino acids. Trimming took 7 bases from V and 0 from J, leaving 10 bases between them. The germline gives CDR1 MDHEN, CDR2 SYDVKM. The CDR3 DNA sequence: TGTGCCAGCATGCTGTTTAGCTCCTACGAGCAGTACTTC. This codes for CASMLFSSYEQYF.

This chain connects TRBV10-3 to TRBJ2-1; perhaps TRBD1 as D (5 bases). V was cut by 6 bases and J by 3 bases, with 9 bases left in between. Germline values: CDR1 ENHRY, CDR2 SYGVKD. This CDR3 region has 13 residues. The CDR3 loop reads CAISLDSYNEQFF. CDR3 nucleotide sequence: TGTGCCATCAGCTTAGACAGCTACAATGAGCAGTTCTTC.

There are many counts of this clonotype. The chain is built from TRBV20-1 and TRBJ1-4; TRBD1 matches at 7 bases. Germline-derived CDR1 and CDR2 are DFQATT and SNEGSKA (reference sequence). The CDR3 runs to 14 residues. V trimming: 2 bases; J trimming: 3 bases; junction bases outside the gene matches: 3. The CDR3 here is CSARPGGSNEKLFF. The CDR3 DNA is TGCAGTGCTAGACCAGGGGGTTCTAATGAAAAACTGTTTTTT.

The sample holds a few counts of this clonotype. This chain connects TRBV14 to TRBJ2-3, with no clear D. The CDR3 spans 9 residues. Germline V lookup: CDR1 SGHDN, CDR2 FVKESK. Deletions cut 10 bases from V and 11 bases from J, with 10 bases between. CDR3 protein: CATRLGQYF. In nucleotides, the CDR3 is TGTGCCACCCGTCTGGGGCAGTATTTT.

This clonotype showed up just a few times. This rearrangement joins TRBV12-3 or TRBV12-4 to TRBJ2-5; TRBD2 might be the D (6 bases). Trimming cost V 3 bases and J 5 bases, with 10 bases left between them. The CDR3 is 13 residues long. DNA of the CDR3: TGTGCCAGCAGTTTCGGGGGATGGGAGACCCAGTACTTC. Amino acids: CASSFGGWETQYF.

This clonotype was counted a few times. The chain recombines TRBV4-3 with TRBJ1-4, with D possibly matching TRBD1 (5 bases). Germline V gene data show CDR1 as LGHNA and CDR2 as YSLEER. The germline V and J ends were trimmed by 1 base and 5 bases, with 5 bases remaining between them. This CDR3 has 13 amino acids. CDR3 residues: CASSQGQNEKLFF. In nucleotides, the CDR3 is TGCGCCAGCAGCCAAGGACAGAATGAAAAACTGTTTTTT.

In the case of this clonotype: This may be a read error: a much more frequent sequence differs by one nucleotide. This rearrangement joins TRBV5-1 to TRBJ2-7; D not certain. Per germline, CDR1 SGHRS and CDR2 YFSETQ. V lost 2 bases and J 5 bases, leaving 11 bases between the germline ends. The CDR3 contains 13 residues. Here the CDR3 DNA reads TGCGCCAGCAGCTTAAACGGGCGAAACGAGCAGTACTTC. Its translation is CASSLNGRNEQYF.

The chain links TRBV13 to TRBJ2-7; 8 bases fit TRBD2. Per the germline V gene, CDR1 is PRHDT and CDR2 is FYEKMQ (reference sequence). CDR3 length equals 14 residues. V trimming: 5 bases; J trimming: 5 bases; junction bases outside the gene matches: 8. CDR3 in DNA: TGTGCCAGCAGCCCAGGACTAGCCATCGACGAGCAGTACTTC. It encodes CASSPGLAIDEQYF. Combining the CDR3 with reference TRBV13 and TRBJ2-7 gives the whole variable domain AAGVIQSPRHLIKEKRETATLKCYPIPRHDTVYWYQQGPGQDPQFLISFYEKMQSDKGSIPDRFSAQQFSDYHSELNMSSLELGDSALYFCASSPGLAIDEQYFGPGTRLTVT.

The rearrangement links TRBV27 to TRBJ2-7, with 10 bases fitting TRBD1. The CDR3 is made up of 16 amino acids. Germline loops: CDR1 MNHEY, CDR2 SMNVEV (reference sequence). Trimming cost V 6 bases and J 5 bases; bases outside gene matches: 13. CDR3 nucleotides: TGTGCCAGCAGGCCCTCCGGGACAGGGGTCAAGGACGAGCAGTACTTC. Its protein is CASRPSGTGVKDEQYF.

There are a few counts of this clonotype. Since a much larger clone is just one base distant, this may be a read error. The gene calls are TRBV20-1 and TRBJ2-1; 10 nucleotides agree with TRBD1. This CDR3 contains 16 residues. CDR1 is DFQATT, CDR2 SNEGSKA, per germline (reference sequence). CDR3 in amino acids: CRAQPLGQGVHNEQFF. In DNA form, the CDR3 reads TGCCGTGCCCAGCCCCTCGGACAGGGGGTACACAATGAGCAGTTCTTC.

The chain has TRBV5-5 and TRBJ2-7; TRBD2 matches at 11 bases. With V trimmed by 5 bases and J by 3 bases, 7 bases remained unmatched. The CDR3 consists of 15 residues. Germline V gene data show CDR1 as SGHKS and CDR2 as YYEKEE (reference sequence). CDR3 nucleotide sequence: TGTGCCAGCAGTCCCGGGACTAGCGGCCACTACGAGCAGTACTTC. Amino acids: CASSPGTSGHYEQYF. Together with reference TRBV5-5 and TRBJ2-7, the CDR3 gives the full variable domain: DAGVTQSPTHLIKTRGQQVTLRCSPISGHKSVSWYQQVLGQGPQFIFQYYEKEERGRGNFPDRFSARQFPNYSSELNVNALLLGDSALYLCASSPGTSGHYEQYFGPGTRLTVT.

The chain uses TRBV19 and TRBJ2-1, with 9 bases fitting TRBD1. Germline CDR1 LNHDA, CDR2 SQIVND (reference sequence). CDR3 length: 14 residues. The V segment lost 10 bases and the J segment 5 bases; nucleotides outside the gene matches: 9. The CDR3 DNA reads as TGTGCCACTTCCGGGACAGGGAATAACAATGAGCAGTTCTTC. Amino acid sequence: CATSGTGNNNEQFF.

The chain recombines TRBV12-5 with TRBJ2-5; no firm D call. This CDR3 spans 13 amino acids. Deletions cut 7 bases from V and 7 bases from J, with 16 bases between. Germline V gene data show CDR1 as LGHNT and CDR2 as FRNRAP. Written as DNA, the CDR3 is TGTGCTAGTGCCATAGAGAGGATCACGACCCAGTACTTC. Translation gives CASAIERITTQYF.

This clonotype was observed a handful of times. The CDR3 reads CAISPGQGVEQYF. The CDR3 nucleotides read TGTGCCATCAGCCCGGGACAGGGTGTGGAGCAGTACTTC. The chain recombines TRBV10-3 with TRBJ2-7; 9 bases fit TRBD1. Germline V gene sequence: CDR1 ENHRY, CDR2 SYGVKD. V lost 6 bases, J lost 7 bases, and 7 bases stayed unmatched. The CDR3 spans 13 residues.

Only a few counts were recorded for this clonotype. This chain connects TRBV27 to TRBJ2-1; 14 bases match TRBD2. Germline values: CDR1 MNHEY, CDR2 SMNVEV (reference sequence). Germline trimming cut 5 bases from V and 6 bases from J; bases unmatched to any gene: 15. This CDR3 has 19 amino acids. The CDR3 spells CASSRLTSGRVGFTNEQFF. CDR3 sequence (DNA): TGTGCCAGCAGTCGATTGACTAGCGGGAGGGTGGGGTTTACCAATGAGCAGTTCTTC.